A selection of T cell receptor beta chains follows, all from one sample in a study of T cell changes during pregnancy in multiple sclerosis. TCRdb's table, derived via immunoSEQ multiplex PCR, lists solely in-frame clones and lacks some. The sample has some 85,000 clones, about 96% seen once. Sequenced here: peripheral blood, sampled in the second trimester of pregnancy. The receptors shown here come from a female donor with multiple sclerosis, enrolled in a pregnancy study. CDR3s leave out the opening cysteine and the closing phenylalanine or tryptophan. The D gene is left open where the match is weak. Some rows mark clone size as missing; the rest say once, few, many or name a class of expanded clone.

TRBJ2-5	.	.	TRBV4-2	ASSQGSLARETQY
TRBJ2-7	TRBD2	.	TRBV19	ASSMTSGSYEQY
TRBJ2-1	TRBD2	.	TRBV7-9	ASSLGVLAGHNEQF
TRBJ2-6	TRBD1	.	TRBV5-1	ASSSTGQRSGANVLT
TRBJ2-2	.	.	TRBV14	ASSQDRGHYTGELF
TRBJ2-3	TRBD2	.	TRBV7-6	ASSLRGTSGSTDTQY
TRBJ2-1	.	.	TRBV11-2	ASSYTFDEQF
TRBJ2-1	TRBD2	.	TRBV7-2	ASSLGAGLGTYNEQF
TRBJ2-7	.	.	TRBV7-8	ASSAITGAGEQY
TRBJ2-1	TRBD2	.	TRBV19	ASSIGAGASSYNEQF
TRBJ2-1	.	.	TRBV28	ASTLGNEQF
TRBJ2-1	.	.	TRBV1	TSSPFTATSGRGLYNEQF
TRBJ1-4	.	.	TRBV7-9	ASSAPGEKLF
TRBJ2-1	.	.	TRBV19	ASSTTSFEQF
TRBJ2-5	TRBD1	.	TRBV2	ASKQGVYQETQY
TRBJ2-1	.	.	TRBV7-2	ASSLAPYNEQF
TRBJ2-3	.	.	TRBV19	ASSIGHTDTQY
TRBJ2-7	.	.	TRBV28	ASSLDSYEQY
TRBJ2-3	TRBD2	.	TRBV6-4	ASSGTSASTDTQY
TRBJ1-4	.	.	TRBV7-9	ASSLSGFNEKLF
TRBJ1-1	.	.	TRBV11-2	ASSHQGPMNTEAF
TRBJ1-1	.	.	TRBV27	ASKAGTEAF
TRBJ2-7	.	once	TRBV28	ASSLQYEQY
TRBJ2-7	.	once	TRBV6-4	ASKLTRGSLSYGEQY
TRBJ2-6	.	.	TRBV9	ASSSSASGANVLT
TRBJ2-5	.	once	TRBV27	ASSFGGGGVGTQY
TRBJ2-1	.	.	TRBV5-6	ASSYSSYNEQF
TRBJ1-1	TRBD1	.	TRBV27	ASSLQGAFTEAF
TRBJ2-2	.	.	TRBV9	ASSPHSPEGGELF
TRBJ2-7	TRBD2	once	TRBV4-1	ASNLAGDSGEQY
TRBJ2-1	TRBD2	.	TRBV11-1	ASSPTYSGSSEQF
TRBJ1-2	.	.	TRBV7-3	ASSLKQNYGYT
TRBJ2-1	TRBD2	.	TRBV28	ASSLGGGTRMTPATEQF
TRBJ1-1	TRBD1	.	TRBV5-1	ASRLDRVSEAF
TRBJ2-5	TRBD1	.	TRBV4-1	ASSQDATGGSPQETQY